This is a list of T cell receptor beta chains from one sample in a study of T cells in Graves' hyperthyroidism and ophthalmopathy. TCRdb passed the multiplex PCR reads through MiXCR, listing each CDR3 protein once. The sample shows a few hundred thousand distinct CDR3 sequences, approximately 20% of them seen only once. The sample comprised blood. The source is a man between 35 and 55 years old with Graves' hyperthyroidism. CDR3s include the opening cysteine and the closing phenylalanine or tryptophan. The D gene is left open where the match is weak. Size values are once, few and many counts, or a class for expanded clones, and some rows have none.

V gene	D gene	clone size	J gene	CDR3 length	CDR3 protein	CDR3 DNA
TRBV7-2	.	.	TRBJ2-5	14	CASSPPGLRETQYF	TGTGCCAGCAGCCCCCCGGGGTTGAGAGAGACCCAGTACTTC
TRBV6-1	TRBD1	.	TRBJ2-7	13	CASSEDRDYEQYF	TGTGCCAGCAGTGAGGACAGGGACTACGAGCAGTACTTC
TRBV11-2	.	few	TRBJ1-6	14	CASSSDQNNSPLHF	TGTGCCAGCAGCTCGGACCAAAATAATTCACCCCTCCACTTT
TRBV20-1	.	many	TRBJ1-2	12	CSALRGSYGYTF	TGCAGTGCGCTTAGGGGGTCCTATGGCTACACCTTC
TRBV11-1	.	few	TRBJ1-1	13	CASGPEPQGAEFF	TGTGCCAGCGGCCCCGAACCTCAGGGCGCCGAATTCTTT
TRBV7-2	TRBD1	.	TRBJ2-5	13	CASSSGGYGTQYF	TGTGCCAGCAGCTCAGGGGGCTATGGGACCCAGTACTTC
TRBV11-3	.	many	TRBJ1-4	14	CASSSDSDNEKLFF	TGTGCCAGCAGCTCGGACAGTGATAATGAAAAACTGTTTTTT
TRBV7-3	.	many	TRBJ1-1	13	CASSLPGGTQAFF	TGTGCCAGCAGCTTACCAGGCGGCACACAAGCTTTCTTT
TRBV18	TRBD1	few	TRBJ2-5	17	CASSPPRGTGTQETQYF	TGTGCCAGCTCACCACCGAGGGGGACAGGTACTCAAGAGACCCAGTACTTC
TRBV9	.	.	TRBJ1-5	13	CASSVEDGQPQHF	TGTGCCAGCAGCGTGGAGGATGGTCAGCCCCAGCATTTT
TRBV5-1	.	many	TRBJ2-3	12	CASSREVDTQYF	TGCGCCAGCAGCCGAGAGGTAGATACGCAGTATTTT
TRBV7-2	TRBD1	many	TRBJ1-2	14	CASSQRQGRHGYTF	TGTGCCAGCAGCCAACGACAGGGGAGGCATGGCTACACCTTC
TRBV7-3	.	many	TRBJ1-1	13	CASSPRGSSEAFF	TGTGCCAGCAGCCCCCGGGGGAGCTCTGAAGCTTTCTTT
TRBV5-4	TRBD2	few	TRBJ2-3	17	CASSLGSGGAGVDTQYF	TGTGCCAGCAGCTTGGGTAGCGGGGGGGCCGGTGTGGATACGCAGTATTTT
TRBV4-2	.	.	TRBJ2-1	16	CASSSAIAAPGNEQFF	TGTGCCAGCAGCTCCGCCATCGCCGCGCCCGGCAATGAGCAGTTCTTC
TRBV18	.	many	TRBJ1-2	12	CASTRTNYGYTF	TGTGCCAGCACAAGGACCAACTATGGCTACACCTTC
TRBV28	.	many	TRBJ1-6	15	CASGPQGYYNSPLHF	TGTGCCAGCGGGCCCCAGGGATATTATAATTCACCCCTCCACTTT
TRBV6-2/TRBV6-3	.	many	TRBJ2-3	14	CAVASGRGTDTQYF	TGTGCCGTTGCGTCCGGGCGCGGTACAGATACGCAGTATTTT
TRBV5-8	.	few	TRBJ2-1	15	CASSLAPADYNEQFF	TGTGCCAGCAGCTTGGCCCCGGCAGACTACAATGAGCAGTTCTTC
TRBV6-1	.	.	TRBJ1-4	16	CASSEKLPSEGGKLFF	TGTGCCAGCAGTGAAAAGTTACCGTCCGAGGGTGGAAAACTGTTTTTT
TRBV2	TRBD1	many	TRBJ1-6	14	CASSTTGSHSPLHF	TGTGCCAGCAGTACGACAGGGTCTCACTCACCCCTCCACTTT
TRBV2	.	many	TRBJ1-2	13	CASSPTGRSGYTF	TGTGCCAGCAGCCCCACGGGCAGGAGCGGCTACACCTTC
TRBV20-1	.	many	TRBJ1-5	14	CSARDLGTVQPQHF	TGCAGTGCTAGAGATTTAGGGACGGTGCAGCCCCAGCATTTT
TRBV27	TRBD1	few	TRBJ2-7	16	CASSSLTWDSHYEQYF	TGTGCCAGCAGTTCACTGACCTGGGACAGTCACTACGAGCAGTACTTC
TRBV6-1	TRBD1	many	TRBJ2-7	13	CASSAQGVGEQYF	TGTGCCAGCAGTGCACAGGGGGTAGGTGAGCAGTACTTC
TRBV29-1	.	many	TRBJ2-5	10	CSVEKETQYF	TGCAGCGTTGAGAAGGAGACCCAGTACTTC
TRBV18	TRBD1	few	TRBJ1-5	16	CASSPPNRDRGQPQHF	TGTGCCAGCTCACCACCGAATAGGGACAGGGGCCAGCCCCAGCATTTT
TRBV12-3/TRBV12-4	.	.	TRBJ1-1	13	CASSFRDDTEAFF	TGTGCCAGCAGTTTCAGGGACGACACTGAAGCTTTCTTT
TRBV2	TRBD1	few	TRBJ1-6	14	CASSSGQGYSPLHF	TGTGCCAGCAGCTCAGGACAGGGTTATTCACCCCTCCACTTT
TRBV6-1	TRBD1	many	TRBJ1-6	17	CASSRTGASSYNSPLHF	TGTGCCAGCAGTAGGACAGGGGCGAGCTCCTATAATTCACCCCTCCACTTT
TRBV9	.	many	TRBJ2-7	15	CASSVDPGWSYEQYF	TGTGCCAGCAGCGTAGACCCGGGGTGGTCCTACGAGCAGTACTTC
TRBV19	.	.	TRBJ2-2	14	CASKQRTNTGELFF	TGTGCCAGCAAGCAAAGAACGAACACCGGGGAGCTGTTTTTT
TRBV20-1	.	many	TRBJ2-3	16	CSASDYSGTDTDTQYF	TGCAGTGCTAGCGACTATTCCGGGACTGACACAGATACGCAGTATTTT
TRBV5-1	TRBD1	many	TRBJ2-7	15	CASSYLGQGSYEQYF	TGCGCCAGCAGCTACCTAGGACAGGGCTCCTACGAGCAGTACTTC
TRBV3-1	.	few	TRBJ2-2	15	CASSQSLGVGGELFF	TGTGCCAGCAGCCAAAGTCTCGGGGTCGGCGGGGAGCTGTTTTTT
TRBV3-1	.	many	TRBJ2-3	18	CASSQDLGQGMMTDTQYF	TGTGCCAGCAGCCAAGATCTCGGGCAGGGTATGATGACAGATACGCAGTATTTT
TRBV5-4	.	many	TRBJ1-1	15	CASRLTVISDTEAFF	TGTGCCAGCAGGCTTACTGTTATTTCGGACACTGAAGCTTTCTTT
TRBV5-6	.	many	TRBJ2-1	12	CASSLGHNEQFF	TGTGCCAGCAGCTTGGGCCACAATGAGCAGTTCTTC
TRBV20-1	.	.	TRBJ2-7	10	CSATSDEQYF	TGCAGTGCTACTAGCGACGAGCAGTACTTC
TRBV19	.	.	TRBJ2-7	14	CASSIGIETYEQYF	TGTGCCAGTAGTATAGGGATAGAGACCTACGAGCAGTACTTC
TRBV6-2/TRBV6-3	.	.	TRBJ2-2	15	CASSYGQPNTGELFF	TGTGCCAGCAGTTACGGCCAACCGAACACCGGGGAGCTGTTTTTT
TRBV6-1	TRBD1	few	TRBJ1-5	16	CASSGFPGQGNQPQHF	TGTGCCAGCAGTGGCTTCCCGGGACAGGGGAATCAGCCCCAGCATTTT
TRBV30	TRBD1	few	TRBJ1-4	15	CAWSSNQGVNEKLFF	TGTGCCTGGAGTTCAAACCAGGGGGTGAATGAAAAACTGTTTTTT
TRBV20-1	.	many	TRBJ1-6	13	CSAREGDNSPLHF	TGCAGTGCTAGGGAGGGGGATAATTCACCCCTCCACTTT
TRBV5-5	.	.	TRBJ2-3	14	CASIPGSRGDTQYF	TGTGCCAGCATCCCCGGCAGCCGGGGAGATACGCAGTATTTT
TRBV7-3	TRBD1	.	TRBJ2-3	15	CASSPDRDRADTQYF	TGTGCCAGCAGCCCGGACAGGGACCGGGCAGATACGCAGTATTTT
TRBV6-1	.	many	TRBJ1-1	13	CASSLTWNTEAFF	TGTGCCAGCAGCCTGACGTGGAACACTGAAGCTTTCTTT
TRBV18	TRBD2	many	TRBJ2-1	15	CASSLTSGGDNEQFF	TGTGCCAGCTCACTTACTAGCGGGGGAGATAATGAGCAGTTCTTC
TRBV4-3	.	.	TRBJ2-3	15	CASSQEALGTDTQYF	TGCGCCAGCAGCCAAGAGGCATTGGGCACAGATACGCAGTATTTT
TRBV28	TRBD1	.	TRBJ2-5	15	CASSRSGQAWETQYF	TGTGCCAGCAGCCGGAGCGGACAGGCTTGGGAGACCCAGTACTTC
TRBV20-1	TRBD1	many	TRBJ2-5	16	CSAPTYRGQGVQTQYF	TGCAGTGCTCCTACCTATCGGGGACAGGGAGTACAGACCCAGTACTTC
TRBV20-1	.	.	TRBJ2-3	13	CSARRRGWDTQYF	TGCAGTGCTAGACGCAGGGGATGGGATACGCAGTATTTT
TRBV2	.	many	TRBJ1-1	13	CATWGTDNTEAFF	TGTGCCACCTGGGGAACAGATAACACTGAAGCTTTCTTT
TRBV3-2	.	few	TRBJ1-4	11	CPGQRNEKLFF	TGCCCCGGACAGCGGAATGAAAAACTGTTTTTT
TRBV7-2	.	.	TRBJ2-1	13	CASSLAREDEQFF	TGTGCCAGCAGCTTAGCGCGTGAGGATGAGCAGTTCTTC
TRBV19	.	many	TRBJ2-7	15	CASSIGETRGDEQYF	TGTGCCAGTAGTATCGGCGAAACGCGAGGCGACGAGCAGTACTTC
TRBV20-1	.	few	TRBJ2-5	11	CSAIRSGTQYF	TGCAGTGCAATCCGGAGTGGGACCCAGTACTTC
TRBV11-2	.	many	TRBJ2-5	14	CASSIKRYQETQYF	TGTGCCAGCAGCATCAAACGGTACCAAGAGACCCAGTACTTC